Following are 16 T cell receptor beta chains from one sample sequenced in a study of identical twins. TCRdb independently ran MiXCR on the 5' RACE reads; one entry per CDR3 protein. The sample yields 700,000 or so distinct CDR3 sequences, over 8.5% seen once. Another study also made use of these data, one on yellow fever vaccine responses in identical twins.

The sequenced sample was PBMCs. The receptor source for this set is a young woman in good health.

The CDR3 region has the DNA TGTGCCAGCAGTTTAGGGGGGGCCGGCCAAGAGACCCAGTACTTC. Translation: CASSLGGAGQETQYF. J is TRBJ2-5 and V is TRBV12-3 or TRBV12-4, with D tentatively TRBD1 or TRBD2 (6 bases each). V dropped 1 base and J dropped 1 base, with 10 bases sitting between them. The CDR3 covers 15 residues.

CDR3 in DNA: TGTGCCAGCAGTCTCGGAAGCGGGGCCCCGGGCTCTGGGGCCAACGTCCTGACTTTC. Amino acids: CASSLGSGAPGSGANVLTF. V gene TRBV6-1 combines with J gene TRBJ2-6, with TRBD2 matching 7 bases. The CDR3 runs 19 residues. CDR1 MNHNS and CDR2 SASEGT come from the germline V gene. The junction had 13 bases not matched to a gene; V was cut back by 5 bases and J by 0 bases.

This clonotype was detected only a few times. V and J are TRBV6-6 and TRBJ2-7; TRBD2 is a possible D gene (6 bases). The germline V gene encodes CDR1 MNHNY and CDR2 SVGAGI (reference sequence). Trimming shortened V by 2 bases and J by 3 bases, and 8 bases separated the two germline ends. The CDR3 runs to 13 residues. CDR3 protein: CASSYTDYYEQYF. The CDR3 DNA sequence: TGTGCCAGCAGTTACACGGACTACTACGAGCAGTACTTC.

This clonotype came up many times. The rearrangement uses TRBV7-9 and TRBJ1-2, with 7 bases lining up with TRBD1. V shed 4 bases and J 6 bases; nucleotides not matched to a gene: 8. This CDR3 contains 14 residues. Germline CDR1 is SEHNR and CDR2 is FQNEAQ (reference sequence). This CDR3 reads CASSSTGYRDGYTF. For the CDR3, the DNA is TGTGCCAGCAGCTCGACAGGGTACCGCGATGGCTACACCTTC.

This clonotype was seen a handful of times. The chain employs TRBV29-1 and TRBJ2-5; 8 bases fit TRBD1. J was trimmed by 4 bases and V by 5 bases; bases with no gene match: 3. Germline-derived CDR1 and CDR2 are SQVTM and ANQGSEA. The CDR3 contains 12 residues. CDR3 nucleotide sequence: TGCAGCGTTTACACAGGGGGAGAGACCCAGTACTTC. It is translated as CSVYTGGETQYF.

V is TRBV11-3 and J is TRBJ2-1, with D uncertain. Germline values: CDR1 SGHNT, CDR2 YENEEA. V lost 5 bases, J lost 7 bases, and 18 bases lay in between. The CDR3 extends over 15 amino acids. The CDR3 sequence: CASSPNNQGWNEQFF. CDR3 in DNA: TGTGCCAGCAGCCCGAATAATCAAGGATGGAATGAGCAGTTCTTC.

This clonotype has more than one count but fewer than ten. This rearrangement joins TRBV7-2 to TRBJ2-7, with D perhaps matching TRBD1 or TRBD2 (6 bases each). Between the trimmed V and J ends, which lost 4 bases and 3 bases, there was a span of 16 bases. Germline CDR1 and CDR2: SGHTA and FQGNSA. CDR3 length: 15 residues. The CDR3 nucleotides are TGTGCCAGCAGCTCGATGGGGGGCTCTGGCTACGAGCAGTACTTC. It is translated as CASSSMGGSGYEQYF.

This clonotype was detected a few times. The gene calls are TRBV7-9 and TRBJ2-7, with a weak D call TRBD1 (7 bases). The germline V and J ends were trimmed by 2 bases and 4 bases, with 15 bases remaining between them. The CDR3 loop spans 15 amino acids. From germline, CDR1 is SEHNR and CDR2 FQNEAQ (reference sequence). The CDR3 here is CASSLITGEEYEQYF. CDR3 in DNA: TGTGCCAGCAGCTTAATTACAGGGGAGGAATACGAGCAGTACTTC.

This clonotype showed up just a few times. This chain joins TRBV4-1 and TRBJ2-6; 9 bases align to TRBD2. The germline CDR1 and CDR2 sequences are MGHRA and YSYEKL. This CDR3 has 18 residues. The ends lost 0 bases at V and 2 bases at J; junction bases unmatched: 5. The CDR3, as DNA: TGCGCCAGCAGCCAAGATCAGCGGGGGGCCACTGGGGCCAACGTCCTGACTTTC. The encoded protein is CASSQDQRGATGANVLTF.

This clonotype was observed a few times. The J gene is TRBJ1-1, the V gene TRBV4-3; D ambiguous. Per germline, CDR1 LGHNA and CDR2 YSLEER. Trimming pared 0 bases from V and 0 bases from J, leaving 5 bases between. This CDR3 region has 14 residues. This CDR3 is CASSQDVVNTEAFF. CDR3 nucleotide sequence: TGCGCCAGCAGCCAAGATGTGGTGAACACTGAAGCTTTCTTT.

This clonotype came up a few times. The chain joins TRBV6-1 to TRBJ2-1; 8 bases are a match to TRBD1. The trim removed 3 bases at V and 7 bases at J, leaving 11 bases unmatched. The CDR3 extends over 16 amino acids. Germline CDR1 and CDR2: MNHNS and SASEGT. This CDR3 reads CASSDPRKTGVNEQFF. CDR3 nucleotides: TGTGCCAGCAGTGACCCCCGTAAGACAGGGGTGAATGAGCAGTTCTTC.

This chain links TRBV10-3 with TRBJ1-2; 7 nucleotides align to TRBD1. There are 13 residues in the CDR3. From germline, CDR1 is ENHRY and CDR2 SYGVKD. The junction had 9 bases not matched to a gene; V was cut back by 0 bases and J by 14 bases. CDR3 bases: TGTGCCATCAGTGAGTCTCAGAGACAGGGAGAGACCTTC. This encodes CAISESQRQGETF.

J is TRBJ2-4 and V is TRBV6-2 or TRBV6-3; D is possibly TRBD1 (6 bases). The CDR3 is 12 residues long. CDR1 and CDR2 (germline): MNHEY, SVGEGT. The ends were cut back, 4 bases at V and 9 bases at J, with 10 bases in the middle. For the CDR3, the DNA is TGTGCCAGCAGTTGGAGAGGGGGCATTCAGTACTTC. This translates into CASSWRGGIQYF.

The chain recombines TRBV11-2 with TRBJ2-7, with D perhaps matching TRBD2 (5 bases). The CDR3 is 16 amino acids. V was shortened by 4 bases and J by 3 bases, with 19 bases between the two germline ends. CDR1 is SGHAT, CDR2 FQNNGV, per germline. The CDR3 spells CASSSGRGLEIYEQYF. CDR3 nucleotides: TGTGCCAGCAGCTCAGGTAGAGGGCTAGAGATCTACGAGCAGTACTTC.

The rearrangement joins TRBV20-1 to TRBJ1-1; D unresolved. Germline assignment: CDR1 DFQATT and CDR2 SNEGSKA (reference sequence). Between the trimmed V and J ends, which lost 7 bases and 3 bases, there was a span of 9 bases. The CDR3 has 11 residues. The CDR3 loop reads CSVREYTEAFF. Here the CDR3 DNA reads TGCAGTGTAAGAGAATACACTGAAGCTTTCTTT.

V is TRBV6-6 and J is TRBJ1-1, with D unclear. The CDR3 spans 11 residues. Between the trimmed V and J ends, which lost 8 bases and 4 bases, there was a span of 8 bases. The germline gives CDR1 MNHNY, CDR2 SVGAGI (reference sequence). DNA of the CDR3: TGTGCCAGCCGGGTCTTCACTGAAGCTTTCTTT. Translating it yields CASRVFTEAFF.